These 27 T cell receptor beta chains share one sample of origin, sequenced in a study of blood T cell repertoires in COVID-19. Data came from immunoSEQ multiplex PCR; TCRdb stores just in-frame clones and leaves some out. The profile shows 150,000 to 200,000 clones, around 92% of them singletons. Source material: peripheral blood. The receptors here all came from a man under 40 with COVID-19, enrolled during active disease.

This clone was counted between two and nine times. The CDR3 is CAISRRGTGGTEAFF. The CDR3 nucleotides read TGTGCCATCAGTCGCAGGGGGACAGGGGGAACTGAAGCTTTCTTT. This sequence joins TRBV10-3 and TRBJ1-1; 11 bases map to TRBD1. The V segment lost 5 bases and the J segment 5 bases; nucleotides outside the gene matches: 7. The germline V gene encodes CDR1 ENHRY and CDR2 SYGVKD. The CDR3 consists of 15 residues.

The rearrangement links TRBV5-6 to TRBJ1-2, with TRBD1 as a possible D gene (5 bases). This CDR3 region has 15 residues. Germline CDR1 SGHDT, CDR2 YYEEEE. Deletions cut 0 bases from V and 3 bases from J, with 12 bases between. The CDR3 sequence: CASSLDRGVDYGYTF. CDR3 coding DNA: TGTGCCAGCAGCTTGGACCGGGGGGTTGACTATGGCTACACCTTC.

The V and J genes are TRBV6-5 and TRBJ1-1; D is uncertain. The CDR3 is 12 residues long. Trimming removed 7 bases at V and 10 bases at J, with 16 bases between. CDR1 and CDR2 (germline): MNHEY, SVGAGI. CDR3 sequence: CASMKGGRSAFF. CDR3 in DNA: TGTGCCAGCATGAAAGGTGGGAGGTCAGCTTTCTTT.

The V and J genes are TRBV30 and TRBJ1-2; weak D call: TRBD1 (6 bases). Per the germline V gene, CDR1 is GTSNPN and CDR2 is SVGIG (reference sequence). This CDR3 region has 14 residues. V lost 4 bases, J lost 5 bases, and 17 bases lay in between. The CDR3 sequence is CAWMRTAVGYGYTF. The CDR3 DNA is TGTGCCTGGATGCGGACAGCCGTAGGGTATGGCTACACCTTC.

The table lists this clone with a count of one. This chain links TRBV19 with TRBJ2-7; 9 bases fit TRBD1. The J segment lost 4 bases and the V segment lost 4 bases, leaving 5 bases of the junction unmatched. The length of the CDR3 is 14 residues. CDR1 and CDR2 (germline): LNHDA, SQIVND (reference sequence). The DNA of the CDR3 is TGTGCCAGTAGTAGCCGGGACAGGGTATACGAGCAGTACTTC. This translates into CASSSRDRVYEQYF.

This chain uses TRBV2 with TRBJ2-7; the D is unclear. Germline CDR1 is SNHLY and CDR2 is FYNNEI. The V gene lost 1 base and the J gene lost 2 bases, with 9 bases spanning the gap. The CDR3 is 14 residues long. The CDR3 region is CASSEGRPPYEQYF. In nucleotides, the CDR3 is TGTGCCAGCAGTGAAGGGCGGCCCCCCTACGAGCAGTACTTC.

The chain couples TRBV28 to TRBJ1-3, with D maybe TRBD1 (5 bases). The V end lost 7 bases, the J end lost 0 bases, and 10 bases lay between the germline ends. The CDR3 sequence is 14 residues long. CDR1 and CDR2 from the germline V gene are MDHEN and SYDVKM. The CDR3 bases are TGTGCCAGCACCGCCGGGGGCTCTGGAAACACCATATATTTT. It is translated as CASTAGGSGNTIYF. The full variable domain, rest sourced from reference TRBV28 and TRBJ1-3, is DVKVTQSSRYLVKRTGEKVFLECVQDMDHENMFWYRQDPGLGLRLIYFSYDVKMKEKGDIPEGYSVSREKKERFSLILESASTNQTSMYLCASTAGGSGNTIYFGEGSWLTVV.

The chain recombines TRBV7-9 with TRBJ1-2; D gene ambiguous. Germline CDR1 reads SEHNR; CDR2 reads FQNEAQ (reference sequence). The CDR3 loop spans 19 amino acids. Deletions cut 5 bases from V and 1 base from J, with 26 bases between. The CDR3 loop reads CASSRLDRVGNLFNYGYTF. The CDR3 nucleotides read TGTGCCAGCAGCCGCCTGGATAGAGTCGGGAACCTCTTTAACTATGGCTACACCTTC.

The count of this clone is one. The V gene is TRBV19, the J gene TRBJ1-2, with D possibly TRBD1 on 6 matching bases. The CDR3 is 16 amino acids. Trimming cost V 1 base and J 0 bases, with 12 bases left between them. CDR1 and CDR2 from the germline V gene are LNHDA and SQIVND (reference sequence). The CDR3 loop reads CASSIGRQVANYGYTF. The CDR3 coding sequence is TGTGCCAGTAGTATAGGTCGACAGGTAGCTAACTATGGCTACACCTTC.

This clone has only a few counts. The CDR3 sequence: CASRSGDRGDTQYF. DNA of the CDR3: TGTGCCAGCAGGAGCGGGGATAGGGGAGATACGCAGTATTTT. This sequence joins TRBV28 and TRBJ2-3; TRBD2 matches 7 bases. The ends lost 6 bases at V and 5 bases at J; junction bases unmatched: 8. CDR1 is MDHEN and CDR2 is SYDVKM in the germline V gene. The CDR3 consists of 14 residues.

The V and J genes are TRBV11-2 and TRBJ2-1, with TRBD2 matching 9 bases. Per germline, CDR1 SGHAT and CDR2 FQNNGV. The ends lost 5 bases at V and 8 bases at J; junction bases unmatched: 13. The CDR3 is made up of 16 amino acids. The DNA for the CDR3 is TGTGCCAGCAGCCTCATAGCGGGAGTGTGGTTGGATGAGCAGTTCTTC. Protein product: CASSLIAGVWLDEQFF.

The V and J genes are TRBV5-1 and TRBJ2-3; D is uncertain. V shed 2 bases and J shed 5 bases, with 15 bases lying between them. Germline V CDR1 and CDR2: SGHRS, YFSETQ. The CDR3 runs 15 residues. DNA for the CDR3: TGCGCCAGCAGCTTTGCAGGCCCGACAAAAGATACGCAGTATTTT. Protein sequence: CASSFAGPTKDTQYF.

The gene calls are TRBV2 and TRBJ2-7, with no clear D. This CDR3 contains 14 residues. Germline V gives CDR1 SNHLY, CDR2 FYNNEI. The V end lost 2 bases, the J end lost 2 bases, and 10 bases lay between the germline ends. CDR3 DNA sequence: TGTGCCAGCAGTGAAAGACTTCTAACCTACGAGCAGTACTTC. Its protein is CASSERLLTYEQYF.

V gene TRBV6-4 combines with J gene TRBJ1-5; the match to TRBD1 covers 8 bases. This CDR3 region has 16 residues. Germline V gene sequence: CDR1 MRHNA, CDR2 SNTAGT. The J segment lost 2 bases and the V segment lost 2 bases, leaving 5 bases of the junction unmatched. DNA of the CDR3: TGTGCCAGCAGTGACGGGGGACAGGAAGGCAATCAGCCCCAGCATTTT. It specifies CASSDGGQEGNQPQHF.

The chain recombines TRBV11-2 with TRBJ2-7; 12 nucleotides line up with TRBD1. The CDR3 consists of 15 residues. Losses at the gene ends were 4 bases for V and 7 bases for J; bases not matched to a gene: 8. From germline, CDR1 is SGHAT and CDR2 FQNNGV. The CDR3 DNA is TGTGCCAGCAGCTATGGGGACAGGGGGCGCGGGGAGCAGTACTTC. It specifies CASSYGDRGRGEQYF. Complete variable domain (other parts from reference TRBV11-2 and TRBJ2-7): EAGVAQSPRYKIIEKRQSVAFWCNPISGHATLYWYQQILGQGPKLLIQFQNNGVVDDSQLPKDRFSAERLKGVDSTLKIQPAKLEDSAVYLCASSYGDRGRGEQYFGPGTRLTVT.

Details on this clone: Within the sample, other DNA sequences also encode this same CDR3. The chain joins TRBV12-3 or TRBV12-4 to TRBJ2-3, with a possible D match to TRBD1 (6 bases). CDR3 size: 13 residues. V was shortened by 6 bases and J by 3 bases, with 10 bases between the two germline ends. This CDR3 reads CASSLRGTDTQYF. In DNA, the CDR3 is TGTGCCAGCAGCCTGAGGGGGACAGATACGCAGTATTTT.

This chain joins TRBV27 and TRBJ1-2, with 8 bases fitting TRBD1. The length of the CDR3 is 13 residues. Germline V gene sequence: CDR1 MNHEY, CDR2 SMNVEV (reference sequence). Unmatched junction bases numbered 10, after V lost 8 bases and J lost 8 bases. This chain's CDR3 is CASGDRGLGGYTF. The CDR3 DNA reads TGTGCCAGCGGCGACAGGGGTCTGGGCGGCTACACCTTC.

This clone was seen only a few times. The chain couples TRBV15 to TRBJ1-2, with 7 bases matching TRBD1. The V gene end was trimmed by 4 bases and the J gene end by 6 bases; junction bases not matched to a gene: 5. CDR1 is LNHNV and CDR2 is YYDKDF in the germline V gene (reference sequence). The CDR3 contains 13 residues. CDR3 loop: CATSTRDRDGYTF. As DNA, the CDR3 is TGTGCCACCAGCACTCGGGACAGAGATGGCTACACCTTC.

The V gene is TRBV18, the J gene TRBJ1-5; D is perhaps TRBD1 (6 bases). V was shortened by 5 bases and J by 3 bases, with 17 bases between the two germline ends. CDR1 is KGHSH, CDR2 LQKENI, per germline. This CDR3 spans 16 amino acids. The CDR3: CASSSRTASDNQPQHF. The CDR3 DNA sequence: TGTGCCAGCTCATCCCGGACAGCCAGCGACAATCAGCCCCAGCATTTT.

The chain links TRBV5-4 to TRBJ2-7, with D tentatively TRBD1 (5 bases). The CDR3 is 13 residues long. CDR1 and CDR2 from the germline V gene are SGHNT and YYREEE (reference sequence). Trimming took 1 base from V and 3 from J, leaving 8 bases between them. This chain's CDR3 is CASSLQGLYEQYF. CDR3 DNA sequence: TGTGCCAGCAGCTTGCAGGGCCTCTACGAGCAGTACTTC.

This clone has just one count. This rearrangement joins TRBV12-5 to TRBJ1-6; 7 nucleotides line up with TRBD1. The CDR3 runs to 14 residues. Germline loops: CDR1 LGHNT, CDR2 FRNRAP. Trimming removed 6 bases from V and 7 bases from J; junction bases left unmatched: 6. CDR3 bases: TGTGCTAGTGGACAGGGGTTTGGGAATTCACCCCTCCACTTT. It specifies CASGQGFGNSPLHF.

V and J are TRBV5-1 and TRBJ1-1; a weak D match, TRBD1 (6 bases). V was trimmed by 0 bases and J by 4 bases, leaving 10 bases between them. This CDR3 has 14 residues. Germline-derived CDR1 and CDR2 are SGHRS and YFSETQ. The CDR3 coding sequence is TGCGCCAGCAGCTTGGATACAGGGACCACTGAAGCTTTCTTT. Amino acids: CASSLDTGTTEAFF. Looking up the rest from reference TRBV5-1 and TRBJ1-1 gives the full variable domain: KAGVTQTPRYLIKTRGQQVTLSCSPISGHRSVSWYQQTPGQGLQFLFEYFSETQRNKGNFPGRFSGRQFSNSRSEMNVSTLELGDSALYLCASSLDTGTTEAFFGQGTRLTVV.

The chain combines TRBV3-1 (or the pseudogene TRBV3-2) with TRBJ2-7, with a tentative D call TRBD1 (5 bases). This CDR3 comprises 12 residues. Trimming shortened V by 4 bases and J by 5 bases, and 9 bases separated the two germline ends. Germline-derived CDR1 and CDR2 are LGHDT and YNNKEL (reference sequence). The CDR3 loop reads CASSLTRDEQYF. CDR3 in DNA: TGTGCCAGCAGCCTTACCAGGGACGAGCAGTACTTC.

The genes are TRBV10-1 and TRBJ2-1; TRBD2 agrees at 12 bases. The CDR3 has 15 amino acids. V trimming: 10 bases; J trimming: 7 bases; junction bases outside the gene matches: 11. Germline CDR1 reads WNHNN; CDR2 reads SYGVQD (reference sequence). The CDR3 sequence is CATTSGGPEGNEQFF. DNA of the CDR3: TGCGCCACCACTAGCGGGGGGCCCGAAGGGAATGAGCAGTTCTTC.

The genes are TRBV27 and TRBJ2-7; tentatively, D is TRBD1 (6 bases). The CDR3 length is 14 residues. Germline V gene data show CDR1 as MNHEY and CDR2 as SMNVEV (reference sequence). Deletions cut 5 bases from V and 3 bases from J, with 14 bases between. CDR3 amino acids: CASSPTGSGYEQYF. The CDR3 bases are TGTGCCAGCAGTCCCACAGGGTCAGGCTACGAGCAGTACTTC.

The chain links TRBV20-1 to TRBJ2-7; D remains unclear. The germline gives CDR1 DFQATT, CDR2 SNEGSKA (reference sequence). The germline V and J ends were trimmed by 6 bases and 2 bases, with 8 bases remaining between them. The CDR3 sequence is 11 residues long. This chain's CDR3 is CSALTTYEQYF. In nucleotides, the CDR3 is TGCAGTGCCCTGACAACCTACGAGCAGTACTTC.

The chain is built from TRBV12-3 or TRBV12-4 and TRBJ1-6; TRBD1 matches 9 bases. V gave up 5 bases and J gave up 12 bases; unmatched junction bases: 5. This CDR3 comprises 13 residues. CDR3 nucleotide sequence: TGTGCCAGCAGTATTCGACAGGGGGAACCCCTCCACTTT. It encodes CASSIRQGEPLHF.